This T cell receptor (beta chain) was recorded in a study of T cell changes during pregnancy in multiple sclerosis. Trimming took off 0 bases at V and 6 bases at J, with 9 bases between the two ends. Germline V lookup: CDR1 SGHKS, CDR2 YYEKEE (reference sequence). This CDR3 region has 14 residues. Produced via immunoSEQ multiplex PCR; TCRdb's table is partial and in-frame only. The repertoire holds fewer than 50,000 clones, with approximately 90% as singletons. This TCR was recovered from a female donor in good health, enrolled as a control in a pregnancy study. This chain joins TRBV5-5 and TRBJ1-4; D remains ambiguous. The sample in question was CD4+ T cells from peripheral blood mononuclear cells, obtained in the second trimester of pregnancy. CDR3 protein: CASSLGQIDEKLFF. In DNA, the CDR3 is TGTGCCAGCAGCTTGGGCCAGATTGATGAAAAACTGTTTTTT.